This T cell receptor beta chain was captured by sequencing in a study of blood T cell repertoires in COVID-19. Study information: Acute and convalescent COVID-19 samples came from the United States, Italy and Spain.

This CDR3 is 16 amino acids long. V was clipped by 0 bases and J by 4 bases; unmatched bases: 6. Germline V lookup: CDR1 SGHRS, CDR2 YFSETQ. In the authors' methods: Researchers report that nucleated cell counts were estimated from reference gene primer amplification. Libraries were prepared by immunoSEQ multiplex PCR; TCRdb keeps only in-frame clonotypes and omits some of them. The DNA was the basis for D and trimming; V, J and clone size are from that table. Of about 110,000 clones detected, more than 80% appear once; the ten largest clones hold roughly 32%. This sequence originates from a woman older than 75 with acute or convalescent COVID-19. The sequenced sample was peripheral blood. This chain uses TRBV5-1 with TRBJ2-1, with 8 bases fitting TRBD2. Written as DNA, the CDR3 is TGCGCCAGCAGCTTGGAGTTTTTAGCGGGGTACAATGAGCAGTTCTTC. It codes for CASSLEFLAGYNEQFF.